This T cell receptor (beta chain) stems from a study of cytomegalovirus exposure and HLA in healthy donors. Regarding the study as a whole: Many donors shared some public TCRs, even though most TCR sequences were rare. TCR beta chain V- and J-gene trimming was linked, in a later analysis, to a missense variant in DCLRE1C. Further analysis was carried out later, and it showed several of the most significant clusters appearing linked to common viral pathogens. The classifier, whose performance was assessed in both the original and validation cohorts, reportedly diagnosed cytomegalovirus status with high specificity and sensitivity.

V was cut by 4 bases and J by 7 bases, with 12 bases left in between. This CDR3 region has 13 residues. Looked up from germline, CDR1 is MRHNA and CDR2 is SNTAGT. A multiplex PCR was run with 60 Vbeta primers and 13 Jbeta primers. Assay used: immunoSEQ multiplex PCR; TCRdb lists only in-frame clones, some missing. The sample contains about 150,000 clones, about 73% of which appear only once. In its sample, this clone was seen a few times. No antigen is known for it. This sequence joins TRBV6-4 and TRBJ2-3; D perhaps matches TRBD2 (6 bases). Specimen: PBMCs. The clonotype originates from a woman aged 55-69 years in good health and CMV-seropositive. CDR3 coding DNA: TGTGCCAGCAGTGCTACTAGCCTCAATACGCAGTATTTT. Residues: CASSATSLNTQYF.